Reported below is one T cell receptor beta chain. The length of the CDR3 is 17 residues. Germline V lookup: CDR1 DFQATT, CDR2 SNEGSKA (reference sequence). These data originate in a study of identical twins. Using its own MiXCR run on the 5' RACE reads, TCRdb lists one record per CDR3 protein. This table holds over 200,000 distinct CDR3 sequences, roughly a tenth found once. The chain combines TRBV20-1 with TRBJ2-7; possibly TRBD1 for D (6 bases). This sequence was found in a woman aged 18-29 years in good health. Input material: memory (CD45RO+) T cells sorted from blood. CDR3 amino acids: CSASHMAGARSSYEQYF. CDR3 nucleotides: TGCAGCGCATCACACATGGCAGGGGCACGGAGCTCCTACGAGCAGTACTTC.